These T cell receptor beta chains were read from a single sample in a study of blood T cell repertoires in COVID-19. Sequenced by immunoSEQ multiplex PCR; TCRdb stores in-frame clones only, minus some. Of fewer than 350,000 clones in the sample, over 75% were seen once. Sequencing was carried out using peripheral blood. The receptors shown here come from a woman aged 45-65 years who had recovered from COVID-19. Both conserved end residues are part of each CDR3.

j_call v_call cdr3_aa
TRBJ1-1 TRBV4-1 CASSQGGTGDTEAFF
TRBJ1-5 TRBV5-3 CARSGGQKNQPQHF
TRBJ1-5 TRBV30 CAWSLRPSGPQHF
TRBJ1-1 TRBV4-1 CASSQVAQGILEAFF
TRBJ2-5 TRBV28 CASSLYNQETQYF
TRBJ2-1 TRBV2 CASSGDRDTERFF
TRBJ1-2 TRBV6-2/TRBV6-3 CASSTSAGSLGGYTF
TRBJ1-5 TRBV4-1 CASSLRTGDINQPQHF
TRBJ2-7 TRBV4-3 CASSQVVGQGGYEQYF
TRBJ1-2 TRBV24-1 CATSGADSYGYTF
TRBJ2-3 TRBV7-2 CASSLASGGTDTQYF
TRBJ2-3 TRBV11-2 CASSLVITDTQYF
TRBJ1-2 TRBV7-9 CASSLELRDYGYTF
TRBJ2-2 TRBV6-6 CASGTGTGRNTGELFF
TRBJ2-3 TRBV4-3 CASSQYTSPFAADTQYF
TRBJ2-1 TRBV11-3 CASSRRQAGSNEQFF
TRBJ1-3 TRBV5-1 CASSLTGIGNTIYF
TRBJ2-1 TRBV28 CASSLRDRINNEQFF
TRBJ2-2 TRBV7-2 CASSPQVAVSGELFF
TRBJ2-5 TRBV2 CASFDSGRQIQETQYF
TRBJ1-1 TRBV7-8 CASNNWGQGSNTEAFF
TRBJ1-3 TRBV28 CASSQPDRTPSGNTIYF
TRBJ1-6 TRBV5-4 CASSLPEGLGKNSPLHF
TRBJ2-7 TRBV5-5 CASSFGEYYEQYF
TRBJ2-5 TRBV29-1 CSVEPGGETQYF
TRBJ2-2 TRBV4-1 CASSQDLSRGSTGELFF
TRBJ2-1 TRBV5-1 CASSLTGSSYNEQFF
TRBJ2-3 TRBV7-3 CASSLTVTSGADTQYF
TRBJ2-7 TRBV7-2 CASSTWTGVYNEQYF
TRBJ2-7 TRBV7-2 CASSLDRLAGNYEQYF
TRBJ1-5 TRBV19 CATSGTGHRSNQPQHF
TRBJ2-4 TRBV7-9 CASSFLQGYGKNIQYF
TRBJ2-1 TRBV5-8 CASSFRVYNEQFF
TRBJ2-5 TRBV28 CASSLGGVETQYF
TRBJ2-5 TRBV19 CASSRGGPEETQYF
TRBJ2-1 TRBV28 CASSEARGYNEQFF
TRBJ2-1 TRBV28 CASSAAGTSGRTSSYNEQFF
TRBJ2-1 TRBV3-1/TRBV3-2 CASSQGDRDFIIRSYNEQFF
TRBJ1-6 TRBV4-3 CASSQEPAYNSPLHF
TRBJ2-2 TRBV4-3 CASSQDPLWRGSTGELFF
TRBJ1-2 TRBV6-5 CASSPQQVISSGYTF